What follows describes a single T cell receptor (beta chain). The CDR3 is 18 amino acids. Germline values: CDR1 MDHEN, CDR2 SYDVKM. Trimming cost V 2 bases and J 0 bases, with 19 bases left between them. This entry comes from a study of technical replicates of blood from a few donors. Profiling relied on immunoSEQ multiplex PCR, and the TCRdb table lists in-frame clones only, not all of them. The table records over 75,000 clones, 95% to 98% of them present only once. This clonotype was obtained from a human donor in good health. Sequenced sample: T cells isolated from PBMCs. The chain joins TRBV28 to TRBJ1-1; a weak D match, TRBD1 (5 bases). The CDR3 sequence: CASSLRGAYVDLNTEAFF. CDR3 DNA: TGTGCCAGCAGTTTACGCGGGGCTTACGTTGACTTGAACACTGAAGCTTTCTTT.